This T cell receptor beta chain was captured by sequencing in a study of naive and memory T cell subsets. General observations from the study: TCR abundance followed a power law differing between naive and memory subsets. Possibly reflecting memory cells re-expressing CD45RA, a few larger clonotypes occurred in naive repertoires, especially CD8. Clonotypes here are unpaired alpha or beta chain sequences.

The beta constant-region primer was an equimolar mix of two oligonucleotides covering TRBC1 and TRBC2. Four rounds of PCR amplified the ligated cDNA using nested alpha and beta constant-region primers plus SP2. TCRdb independently ran MiXCR on the UMI-ligation and nested PCR reads; one entry per CDR3 protein. The sample holds roughly 100,000 distinct CDR3 sequences; approximately 15% are singletons and the top ten take approximately 2.8%. This CDR3 region has 17 residues. J lost 2 bases, V lost 4 bases, and 12 bases had no gene match. Germline V CDR1 and CDR2: LNHDA, SQIVND (reference sequence). Details on this clonotype: The antigen remains unidentified.

The TCR was taken from a human donor in good health. Input material: naive CD8+ T cells from blood. The chain is built from TRBV19 and TRBJ2-3, with TRBD2 matching 7 bases. Written as DNA, the CDR3 is TGTGCCAGTAGTAGACCCCGCGAGCGGGACCTCACAGATACGCAGTATTTT. This translates into CASSRPRERDLTDTQYF.